These 27 T cell receptor beta chains share one sample of origin, sequenced in a study of shared clonotypes between healthy human individuals. Profiled with immunoSEQ multiplex PCR; TCRdb holds only in-frame clones, not every one. Of 2 million or so clones in the sample, less than 95% were seen once. Naive CD8 cells were CD45RO-negative, positively selected for CCR7, excluding terminally differentiated effector memory CD45RA+ cells. Material: naive CD8+ T cells sorted from blood. Receptors originate from a man aged 18 to 29 in good health.

The chain employs TRBV27 and TRBJ2-3; the D gene is possibly TRBD2 (7 bases). The V gene lost 6 bases and the J gene lost 6 bases, with 19 bases spanning the gap. CDR1 and CDR2 from the germline V gene are MNHEY and SMNVEV (reference sequence). The CDR3 contains 15 residues. CDR3 region: CASRVRGAFPDTQYF. As DNA, the CDR3 is TGTGCCAGCAGGGTTCGGGGGGCCTTTCCCGATACGCAGTATTTT.

The rearrangement joins TRBV30 to TRBJ2-7; D is ambiguous. CDR3 length: 13 amino acids. V shed 3 bases and J shed 7 bases, with 16 bases lying between them. Germline V lookup: CDR1 GTSNPN, CDR2 SVGIG (reference sequence). CDR3 protein: CAWSVLPRREQYF. In DNA, the CDR3 is TGTGCCTGGAGCGTCCTCCCTAGACGGGAGCAGTACTTC.

The genes are TRBV2 and TRBJ2-3; TRBD2 matches at 12 bases. This CDR3 is built from 18 residues. The junction had 13 bases not matched to a gene; V was cut back by 1 base and J by 8 bases. CDR1 is SNHLY and CDR2 is FYNNEI in the germline V gene. The CDR3 coding sequence is TGTGCCAGCAGTGAAGGGCCTAGCGGGGGGGCCGACCGAGGTACGCAGTATTTT. It yields the protein CASSEGPSGGADRGTQYF.

The rearrangement joins TRBV2 to TRBJ1-1; 8 bases are a match to TRBD1. With V trimmed by 10 bases and J by 1 base, 8 bases remained unmatched. The CDR3 spans 14 residues. The germline V gene has CDR1 SNHLY and CDR2 FYNNEI. The CDR3 spells CATLTGGENTEAFF. The CDR3 DNA follows: TGTGCCACCCTAACAGGGGGTGAGAACACTGAAGCTTTCTTT.

V and J are TRBV11-2 and TRBJ1-2; 7 bases fit TRBD1. V gave up 1 base and J gave up 5 bases; unmatched junction bases: 7. This CDR3 spans 15 amino acids. CDR1 and CDR2 from the germline V gene are SGHAT and FQNNGV. The CDR3 sequence is CASSLVPGGHYGYTF. For the CDR3, the DNA is TGTGCCAGCAGCTTAGTGCCAGGGGGGCATTATGGCTACACCTTC. The full variable domain, in which reference TRBV11-2 and TRBJ1-2 provide the parts outside the CDR3, is EAGVAQSPRYKIIEKRQSVAFWCNPISGHATLYWYQQILGQGPKLLIQFQNNGVVDDSQLPKDRFSAERLKGVDSTLKIQPAKLEDSAVYLCASSLVPGGHYGYTFGSGTRLTVV.

V usage is TRBV28 and J usage is TRBJ1-6, with 7 bases fitting TRBD1. This CDR3 has 16 residues. Germline V CDR1 and CDR2: MDHEN, SYDVKM. V gave up 6 bases and J gave up 6 bases; unmatched junction bases: 11. Written as DNA, the CDR3 is TGTGCCAGCAGCCCTTGGACAGGTCTTGGTAATTCACCCCTCCACTTT. This gives the protein CASSPWTGLGNSPLHF.

The chain joins TRBV2 to TRBJ2-7; possible D gene TRBD1, 6 bases. The CDR3 consists of 14 residues. The V end was cut by 4 bases, the J end by 6 bases, with 16 bases between. The germline gives CDR1 SNHLY, CDR2 FYNNEI. The CDR3 is CASSGGQFWVEQYF. In DNA, the CDR3 is TGTGCCAGCAGTGGTGGACAGTTTTGGGTCGAGCAGTACTTC.

This chain links TRBV6-5 with TRBJ2-7, with a weak D call TRBD1 (5 bases). The V end was cut by 6 bases, the J end by 1 base, with 13 bases between. The germline gives CDR1 MNHEY, CDR2 SVGAGI. CDR3 length: 14 amino acids. CDR3 in DNA: TGTGCCAGCAGCCTAGTGGACAATTCCTACGAGCAGTACTTC. The encoded protein is CASSLVDNSYEQYF.

The V gene is TRBV29-1, the J gene TRBJ2-7; a weak D match, TRBD1 (7 bases). The ends were cut back, 4 bases at V and 0 bases at J, with 19 bases in the middle. The CDR3 is 16 amino acids. The germline V gene encodes CDR1 SQVTM and CDR2 ANQGSEA. This CDR3 is CSVVAEGAGPSYEQYF. As DNA, the CDR3 is TGCAGCGTTGTAGCGGAGGGGGCAGGGCCCTCCTACGAGCAGTACTTC.

The chain is built from TRBV6-6 and TRBJ2-7; either TRBD1 or TRBD2 may fit D (6 bases each). Per the germline V gene, CDR1 is MNHNY and CDR2 is SVGAGI (reference sequence). V shed 5 bases and J shed 4 bases, with 15 bases lying between them. The CDR3 is 14 amino acids. The CDR3 sequence is CASSTLEGGYEQYF. Written as DNA, the CDR3 is TGTGCCAGCAGTACCCTTGAGGGGGGTTACGAGCAGTACTTC.

Concerning this clone: Germline and junction disagree at one end, which may indicate a read error. Other DNA sequences within the sample encode an identical CDR3. The rearrangement joins TRBV30 to TRBJ1-2; 7 bases map to TRBD1. The CDR3 consists of 19 residues. The germline V gene encodes CDR1 GTSNPN and CDR2 SVGIG (reference sequence). The CDR3 spells CAWSVSPGRRDSLSYGYTF. CDR3 nucleotides: TGTGCCTGGAGTGTATCCCCCGGCCGCCGGGACAGCCTGTCGTATGGTTACACCTTC.

V gene TRBV15 combines with J gene TRBJ2-7, with D hard to call. The V end was cut by 7 bases, the J end by 1 base, with 17 bases between. The germline V gene has CDR1 LNHNV and CDR2 YYDKDF (reference sequence). The CDR3 runs to 15 residues. CDR3 sequence reads: CATTPEADVSYEQYF. For the CDR3, the DNA is TGTGCCACCACCCCAGAGGCGGATGTATCCTACGAGCAGTACTTC. Filled out from reference TRBV15 and TRBJ2-7, the complete variable domain reads DAMVIQNPRYQVTQFGKPVTLSCSQTLNHNVMYWYQQKSSQAPKLLFHYYDKDFNNEADTPDNFQSRRPNTSFCFLDIRSPGLGDTAMYLCATTPEADVSYEQYFGPGTRLTVT.

The genes are TRBV27 and TRBJ2-7, with a tentative D call TRBD2 (6 bases). Germline-derived CDR1 and CDR2 are MNHEY and SMNVEV (reference sequence). CDR3 length: 14 amino acids. Trimming shortened V by 4 bases and J by 1 base, and 11 bases separated the two germline ends. CDR3 loop: CASSSLGLSYEQYF. For the CDR3, the DNA is TGTGCCAGCAGTTCACTAGGACTATCCTACGAGCAGTACTTC.

This clone was seen only once. The V gene is TRBV20-1, the J gene TRBJ2-4; D assignment may be TRBD1 or TRBD2 (5 bases each). The CDR3 runs to 9 residues. The V gene's germline CDR1 is DFQATT and CDR2 SNEGSKA (reference sequence). The V end was cut by 5 bases, the J end by 12 bases, with 8 bases between. CDR3 in DNA: TGCAGTGCTTGTGGGGGTCAGTACTTC. Translation gives CSACGGQYF.

The chain couples TRBV7-2 to TRBJ2-1, with 10 bases that match TRBD2. The V gene's germline CDR1 is SGHTA and CDR2 FQGNSA. V lost 5 bases to trimming and J lost 4 bases; unmatched junction nucleotides: 8. The length of the CDR3 is 16 residues. CDR3 DNA: TGTGCCAGCAGCCCCTCCGGGACTAGCGTATACAATGAGCAGTTCTTC. Translating it yields CASSPSGTSVYNEQFF.

The rearrangement links TRBV5-1 to TRBJ2-5; possibly TRBD1 for D (6 bases). Germline V gene sequence: CDR1 SGHRS, CDR2 YFSETQ. Deletions cut 4 bases from V and 4 bases from J, with 17 bases between. The CDR3 length is 15 residues. CDR3 protein: CASSRWGQGLETQYF. CDR3 DNA: TGCGCCAGCAGCCGCTGGGGGCAGGGGCTAGAGACCCAGTACTTC. Using reference TRBV5-1 and TRBJ2-5 for the parts outside the CDR3, the full variable domain is KAGVTQTPRYLIKTRGQQVTLSCSPISGHRSVSWYQQTPGQGLQFLFEYFSETQRNKGNFPGRFSGRQFSNSRSEMNVSTLELGDSALYLCASSRWGQGLETQYFGPGTRLLVL.

The chain joins TRBV6-1 to TRBJ2-1, with D unclear. V lost 2 bases to trimming and J lost 10 bases, with 9 bases between them. This CDR3 is 12 amino acids long. Germline V gene sequence: CDR1 MNHNS, CDR2 SASEGT. CDR3 sequence reads: CASSEWATEQFF. The CDR3 region has the DNA TGTGCCAGCAGTGAATGGGCCACCGAGCAGTTCTTC.

The V and J genes are TRBV29-1 and TRBJ2-3; D possibly corresponds to TRBD2 (5 bases). CDR1 is SQVTM, CDR2 ANQGSEA, per germline. Trimming took off 7 bases at V and 0 bases at J, with 8 bases between the two ends. This CDR3 is 12 amino acids long. The CDR3 DNA is TGCAGCGCGTCGGGGAGCACAGATACGCAGTATTTT. It is translated as CSASGSTDTQYF.

The chain has TRBV7-9 and TRBJ2-1; 9 bases fit TRBD2. The CDR3 consists of 15 residues. The V gene's germline CDR1 is SEHNR and CDR2 FQNEAQ (reference sequence). V lost 3 bases to trimming and J lost 4 bases; unmatched junction nucleotides: 4. CDR3 bases: TGTGCCAGCAGCTTTAGCGGGAGTGAATACAATGAGCAGTTCTTC. This sequence encodes CASSFSGSEYNEQFF.

The chain has TRBV2 and TRBJ2-7; 9 positions agree with TRBD1. The CDR3 runs 15 residues. Unmatched junction bases numbered 7, after V lost 5 bases and J lost 2 bases. Germline CDR1 is SNHLY and CDR2 is FYNNEI. The CDR3 DNA follows: TGTGCCAGCAGTCATACCGGGACAGGGACCTACGAGCAGTACTTC. Translating it yields CASSHTGTGTYEQYF.

This clone occurred once. The rearrangement uses TRBV11-2 and TRBJ1-5, with a possible D match to TRBD1 (5 bases). The CDR3 totals 15 residues. The germline V gene has CDR1 SGHAT and CDR2 FQNNGV. Trimming pared 4 bases from V and 5 bases from J, leaving 15 bases between. CDR3 amino acids: CASSSGSAGHQPQHF. In DNA form, the CDR3 reads TGTGCCAGCAGCTCGGGGTCGGCAGGGCATCAGCCCCAGCATTTT.

The chain carries TRBV9 and TRBJ2-4; TRBD2 matches at 12 bases. Germline V gene lookup returns CDR1 SGDLS and CDR2 YYNGEE. This CDR3 is built from 15 residues. J gave up 3 bases and V 4 bases, and 2 bases lay outside the gene matches. CDR3 nucleotide sequence: TGTGCCAGCAGCCCACTAGCGGGGGGCAAAAACATTCAGTACTTC. Translated: CASSPLAGGKNIQYF.

This clone was observed a handful of times. The same CDR3 is also encoded by other DNA sequences in this sample. The V call is TRBV2, the J call TRBJ2-7; 9 bases match TRBD1. Germline lookup yields CDR1 SNHLY and CDR2 FYNNEI. The trim removed 6 bases at V and 1 base at J, leaving 1 base unmatched. This CDR3 comprises 13 residues. Written as DNA, the CDR3 is TGTGCCAGCAGCGGGACAGGGTCCTACGAGCAGTACTTC. The encoded protein is CASSGTGSYEQYF.

The V call is TRBV10-1, the J call TRBJ1-1, with D perhaps matching TRBD1 (6 bases). The CDR3 totals 15 residues. V dropped 0 bases and J dropped 3 bases, with 11 bases sitting between them. Germline-derived CDR1 and CDR2 are WNHNN and SYGVQD (reference sequence). CDR3 residues: CASSESAGGHTEAFF. The CDR3 coding sequence is TGCGCCAGCAGTGAGTCGGCCGGGGGGCACACTGAAGCTTTCTTT.

The rearrangement uses TRBV5-6 and TRBJ2-3; D is unresolved. V was cut by 0 bases and J by 2 bases, with 7 bases left in between. This CDR3 contains 14 residues. CDR1 is SGHDT, CDR2 YYEEEE, per germline. Here the CDR3 DNA reads TGTGCCAGCAGCTTGGTATACCTCACAGATACGCAGTATTTT. Translated, it gives CASSLVYLTDTQYF.

Points on this clone: Other DNA sequences of this sample code for an identical CDR3. The chain combines TRBV5-6 with TRBJ2-7; no firm D call. CDR1 SGHDT and CDR2 YYEEEE come from the germline V gene. The CDR3 sequence is 13 residues long. The V gene lost 2 bases and the J gene lost 4 bases, with 10 bases spanning the gap. Here the CDR3 DNA reads TGTGCCAGCAGCTTTGGTCAGACATACGAGCAGTACTTC. Translating gives CASSFGQTYEQYF.

The chain has TRBV7-8 and TRBJ2-3; TRBD1 matches 8 bases. The V gene's germline CDR1 is SGHVS and CDR2 FQNEAQ. With V trimmed by 2 bases and J by 4 bases, 5 bases remained unmatched. CDR3 size: 15 residues. The CDR3 DNA reads TGTGCCAGCAGCTTAAACAGGGGGGCAGCAGATACGCAGTATTTT. Translated: CASSLNRGAADTQYF.